The 32 T cell receptor beta chains below come from one sample, sequenced in a study of PD-1 blockade in classical Hodgkin lymphoma. The repertoire was sequenced with immunoSEQ multiplex PCR; TCRdb's copy has only in-frame clones and lacks some. The data show roughly 30,000 clones, 80% to 90% seen once. Time point defined: cycle 4 day 1 (C4D1), after less than 7 weeks of nivolumab. All patients experienced relapse after autologous stem cell transplantation, and brentuximab vedotin exposure was variable. Negative magnetic selection isolated CD4+ T cells from thawed PBMCs. Source: CD4+ T cells from blood, taken before the fourth cycle of nivolumab. The receptors were sampled from a human donor with classical Hodgkin lymphoma.

The chain employs TRBV19 and TRBJ1-3; D not resolved. The CDR3 consists of 14 residues. V lost 6 bases and J lost 0, with 9 bases in between. Germline lookup yields CDR1 LNHDA and CDR2 SQIVND (reference sequence). This CDR3 is CASSPAPSGNTIYF. CDR3 bases: TGTGCCAGTAGCCCCGCTCCCTCTGGAAACACCATATATTTT.

V usage is TRBV27 and J usage is TRBJ1-5, with D uncertain. Germline V gives CDR1 MNHEY, CDR2 SMNVEV (reference sequence). This CDR3 has 12 amino acids. Trimming shortened V by 5 bases and J by 4 bases, and 6 bases separated the two germline ends. The CDR3 sequence: CASSPLNQPQHF. The CDR3 DNA sequence: TGTGCCAGCAGTCCTCTAAATCAGCCCCAGCATTTT.

CDR3 in amino acids: CASSSLGFDRAYEQYF. The CDR3 nucleotides read TGTGCCAGCAGCTCCTTGGGATTCGACAGGGCATACGAGCAGTACTTC. The chain joins TRBV28 to TRBJ2-7; 7 bases are a match to TRBD1. CDR1 is MDHEN and CDR2 is SYDVKM in the germline V gene. Unmatched junction bases numbered 15, after V lost 6 bases and J lost 4 bases. The CDR3 loop spans 16 amino acids.

Only a few counts were recorded for this clone. V and J are TRBV7-9 and TRBJ1-1; no reliable D call. The CDR3 sequence is 12 residues long. In germline, CDR1 is SEHNR, CDR2 FQNEAQ (reference sequence). V lost 1 base and J lost 3, with 3 bases in between. CDR3 coding DNA: TGTGCCAGCAGCTTAGTTTACACTGAAGCTTTCTTT. As protein: CASSLVYTEAFF.

The chain links TRBV5-1 to TRBJ2-5; 7 bases line up with TRBD2. Trimming took 3 bases from V and 7 from J; bases not matched to a gene: 9. Germline CDR1 and CDR2: SGHRS and YFSETQ. CDR3 length: 14 amino acids. CDR3 nucleotide sequence: TGCGCCAGCAGCTCCGGGGAGGGAAGCGGGACCCAGTACTTC. Translation: CASSSGEGSGTQYF.

The chain has TRBV11-2 and TRBJ1-1; TRBD1 matches 7 bases. Germline assignment: CDR1 SGHAT and CDR2 FQNNGV. J was trimmed by 4 bases and V by 1 base; bases with no gene match: 9. The CDR3 covers 16 residues. The CDR3, as DNA: TGTGCCAGCAGCTTAGCCACTCCTCGACAGGGCACTGAAGCTTTCTTT. This translates into CASSLATPRQGTEAFF. Filled out from reference TRBV11-2 and TRBJ1-1, the complete variable domain reads EAGVAQSPRYKIIEKRQSVAFWCNPISGHATLYWYQQILGQGPKLLIQFQNNGVVDDSQLPKDRFSAERLKGVDSTLKIQPAKLEDSAVYLCASSLATPRQGTEAFFGQGTRLTVV.

This clone was seen a few times. The chain links TRBV30 to TRBJ1-2; the match to TRBD1 covers 7 bases. J was trimmed by 4 bases and V by 5 bases; bases with no gene match: 7. Germline V gene sequence: CDR1 GTSNPN, CDR2 SVGIG (reference sequence). The CDR3 extends over 13 amino acids. The CDR3 region has the DNA TGTGCCTGGGGGGACAGAGATTTCTATGGCTACACCTTC. As protein: CAWGDRDFYGYTF.

The V call is TRBV7-7, the J call TRBJ2-3, with D uncertain. Germline V lookup: CDR1 SSHAT, CDR2 FNYEAQ (reference sequence). V shed 1 base and J shed 1 base, with 6 bases lying between them. The CDR3 is 14 amino acids. The CDR3 here is CASSLGRGTDTQYF. CDR3 nucleotide sequence: TGTGCCAGCAGCTTAGGACGCGGCACAGATACGCAGTATTTT.

This chain links TRBV6-6 with TRBJ2-2; D gene unclear. V shed 8 bases and J shed 2 bases, with 18 bases lying between them. The CDR3 has 16 residues. Germline CDR1 reads MNHNY; CDR2 reads SVGAGI (reference sequence). CDR3 DNA: TGTGCCAGCGAGGATTCAGCCTACGGAAACACCGGGGAGCTGTTTTTT. Protein: CASEDSAYGNTGELFF.

This clone was observed a handful of times. This rearrangement joins TRBV5-1 to TRBJ1-1; D not resolved. Germline assignment: CDR1 SGHRS and CDR2 YFSETQ. V was clipped by 1 base and J by 4 bases, with 8 bases between them. The CDR3 is 13 amino acids. CDR3 residues: CASSLQAGTEAFF. The CDR3 DNA reads as TGCGCCAGCAGCTTGCAGGCGGGCACTGAAGCTTTCTTT.

The chain has TRBV7-2 and TRBJ2-5; TRBD2 aligns across 8 bases. Trimming removed 4 bases from V and 5 bases from J; junction bases left unmatched: 12. The CDR3 has 16 amino acids. Germline V gene sequence: CDR1 SGHTA, CDR2 FQGNSA. The CDR3 DNA is TGTGCCAGCAGCTCCAATCCGGGGGGGCCTGGGGAGACCCAGTACTTC. It codes for CASSSNPGGPGETQYF.

This clone was seen once. The V and J genes are TRBV6-1 and TRBJ1-2, with TRBD1 as a possible D gene (5 bases). V lost 8 bases to trimming and J lost 4 bases, with 17 bases between them. The germline V gene has CDR1 MNHNS and CDR2 SASEGT. The CDR3 contains 14 residues. The CDR3 sequence: CASGDVGASYGYTF. CDR3 DNA sequence: TGTGCCAGCGGGGATGTAGGGGCCTCCTATGGCTACACCTTC.

This clone was counted a single time. This sequence joins TRBV19 and TRBJ2-1; TRBD1 is a possible D gene (6 bases). Trimming shortened V by 7 bases and J by 4 bases, and 8 bases separated the two germline ends. CDR3 size: 12 residues. Germline V lookup: CDR1 LNHDA, CDR2 SQIVND (reference sequence). The CDR3 DNA is TGTGCCAGTATGACAGGTTACAATGAGCAGTTCTTC. This translates into CASMTGYNEQFF.

The V and J genes are TRBV10-3 and TRBJ1-1; 7 positions agree with TRBD1. Germline values: CDR1 ENHRY, CDR2 SYGVKD. CDR3 length equals 15 residues. The V segment lost 6 bases and the J segment 1 base; nucleotides outside the gene matches: 8. The CDR3 nucleotides read TGTGCCATCAGCCTCGGGACAGCTTCGAACACTGAAGCTTTCTTT. Its protein is CAISLGTASNTEAFF.

This clone was observed a single time. The J gene is TRBJ2-7, the V gene TRBV6-5; 7 bases map to TRBD1. J lost 0 bases, V lost 6 bases, and 8 bases had no gene match. This CDR3 has 15 residues. Per germline, CDR1 MNHEY and CDR2 SVGAGI. The CDR3 nucleotides read TGTGCCAGCAGACCCGGGACAGAGAGCTCCTACGAGCAGTACTTC. Protein: CASRPGTESSYEQYF.

With regard to this clone: The junction does not match germline at one end; this may be a read error. The rearrangement uses TRBV6-6 and TRBJ2-1; D gene ambiguous. The germline V gene encodes CDR1 MNHNY and CDR2 SVGAGI (reference sequence). CDR3 length: 14 residues. CDR3 protein: CASSHSTSYNEQFF. The CDR3 DNA sequence: TGTGCCAGCAGTCACTCGACAAGCTACAATGAGCAGTTCTTC.

The rearrangement links TRBV7-9 to TRBJ2-3; D is uncertain. Germline loops: CDR1 SEHNR, CDR2 FQNEAQ (reference sequence). This CDR3 has 11 residues. Trimming cost V 0 bases and J 5 bases, with 0 bases left between them. The CDR3 here is CASSLADTQYF. Here the CDR3 DNA reads TGTGCCAGCAGCTTAGCAGATACGCAGTATTTT.

The V gene is TRBV6-1, the J gene TRBJ2-1; the match to TRBD2 covers 14 bases. J lost 9 bases, V lost 5 bases, and 6 bases had no gene match. The CDR3 totals 15 residues. Germline V gene data show CDR1 as MNHNS and CDR2 as SASEGT. CDR3 in amino acids: CASSPLTSGGGEQFF. The CDR3 DNA reads TGTGCCAGCAGTCCGCTGACTAGCGGGGGGGGTGAGCAGTTCTTC.

This clone was detected a few times. This chain uses TRBV6-6 with TRBJ1-5; D is ambiguous. CDR3 size: 15 residues. Germline V gene sequence: CDR1 MNHNY, CDR2 SVGAGI (reference sequence). With 6 bases removed from V and 4 bases from J, the gap between germline ends came to 16 bases. The DNA of the CDR3 is TGTGCCAGCAGATCAAATCGGGAGGGTAATCAGCCCCAGCATTTT. This gives the protein CASRSNREGNQPQHF.

In DNA, the CDR3 is TGTGCCAGCAGTTACTCTCGGGACAAGGTCTATGGCTACACCTTC. It yields the protein CASSYSRDKVYGYTF. V usage is TRBV6-5 and J usage is TRBJ1-2; possibly TRBD1 for D (6 bases). The CDR3 extends over 15 amino acids. Trimming removed 0 bases at V and 4 bases at J, with 12 bases between. Germline V gives CDR1 MNHEY, CDR2 SVGAGI.

The chain has TRBV20-1 and TRBJ2-5; unclear D gene. Trimming took off 6 bases at V and 10 bases at J, with 15 bases between the two ends. Germline V gene lookup returns CDR1 DFQATT and CDR2 SNEGSKA (reference sequence). This CDR3 is 11 amino acids long. CDR3 loop: CSAPSGPSQYF. Here the CDR3 DNA reads TGCAGTGCCCCCTCGGGCCCTAGCCAGTACTTC.

Concerning this clone itself: Compared with germline, one end of the junction differs, possibly owing to a read error. V and J are TRBV6-5 and TRBJ2-7; tentative D call: TRBD2 (7 bases). Germline V gene sequence: CDR1 MNHEY, CDR2 SVGAGI. The CDR3 loop spans 12 amino acids. Here the CDR3 DNA reads TGTGCCACCAGCTCAATAGGGGGGGGAGCTATCTTC. Its translation is CATSSIGGGAIF.

The chain's CDR3 is CAWTGQVLNSPLHF. DNA for the CDR3: TGTGCCTGGACGGGACAGGTGCTAAATTCACCCCTCCACTTT. This chain links TRBV30 with TRBJ1-6; 8 nucleotides line up with TRBD1. The germline V gene encodes CDR1 GTSNPN and CDR2 SVGIG (reference sequence). V trimming: 4 bases; J trimming: 7 bases; junction bases outside the gene matches: 6. This CDR3 comprises 14 residues.

The chain employs TRBV5-1 and TRBJ1-5, with a tentative D call TRBD1 (5 bases). V lost 0 bases and J 2 bases, leaving 9 bases between the germline ends. The CDR3 runs to 15 residues. Germline V CDR1 and CDR2: SGHRS, YFSETQ. The CDR3 sequence is CASSLESGGNQPQHF. CDR3 coding DNA: TGCGCCAGCAGCTTGGAGTCGGGGGGCAATCAGCCCCAGCATTTT. Filled out from reference TRBV5-1 and TRBJ1-5, the complete variable domain reads KAGVTQTPRYLIKTRGQQVTLSCSPISGHRSVSWYQQTPGQGLQFLFEYFSETQRNKGNFPGRFSGRQFSNSRSEMNVSTLELGDSALYLCASSLESGGNQPQHFGDGTRLSIL.

This clone was recorded once. The chain has TRBV10-2 and TRBJ2-1; TRBD2 matches at 14 bases. The CDR3 is made up of 17 amino acids. Germline V gives CDR1 WSHSY, CDR2 SAAADI. Unmatched junction bases numbered 8, after V lost 4 bases and J lost 6 bases. The CDR3 spells CASSVRTSGGWANEQFF. CDR3 DNA: TGCGCCAGCAGTGTGAGGACTAGCGGGGGGTGGGCCAATGAGCAGTTCTTC.

This chain connects TRBV9 to TRBJ2-3, with D possibly TRBD1 on 5 matching bases. The CDR3 runs to 10 residues. Germline CDR1 SGDLS, CDR2 YYNGEE. The V end was cut by 7 bases, the J end by 6 bases, with 6 bases between. The CDR3 region has the DNA TGTGCCAGCGGGGCGGATACGCAGTATTTT. Residues: CASGADTQYF.

Only a few counts were recorded for this clone. The V gene is TRBV28, the J gene TRBJ1-2; perhaps TRBD1 as D (6 bases). Trimming removed 3 bases at V and 4 bases at J, with 15 bases between. CDR3 length: 15 residues. Germline CDR1 is MDHEN and CDR2 is SYDVKM. This CDR3 reads CASSLLRGTSYGYTF. CDR3 sequence (DNA): TGTGCCAGCAGTTTGCTGAGGGGGACGAGCTATGGCTACACCTTC.

This rearrangement joins TRBV19 to TRBJ2-2; possibly TRBD1 for D (5 bases). The CDR3 covers 15 residues. The V end lost 5 bases, the J end lost 3 bases, and 13 bases lay between the germline ends. CDR1 LNHDA and CDR2 SQIVND come from the germline V gene (reference sequence). The CDR3 coding sequence is TGTGCCAGTAGTCGGCAGGGATTAGACACCGGGGAGCTGTTTTTT. The encoded protein is CASSRQGLDTGELFF.

J is TRBJ1-2 and V is TRBV11-2; D might be TRBD1 (5 bases). V gave up 6 bases and J gave up 8 bases, with 19 bases separating them. The length of the CDR3 is 14 residues. Germline-derived CDR1 and CDR2 are SGHAT and FQNNGV. CDR3 in DNA: TGTGCCAGCAGATCTATACGGGGCCGGGGGGGCTACACCTTC. Its translation is CASRSIRGRGGYTF.

The chain employs TRBV6-5 and TRBJ1-1; 8 bases map to TRBD1. The junction had 15 bases not matched to a gene; V was cut back by 5 bases and J by 10 bases. From germline, CDR1 is MNHEY and CDR2 SVGAGI. The CDR3 has 15 residues. As DNA, the CDR3 is TGTGCCAGCAGTCCATCGGACAGGGCATGGCAGGGAGCTTTCTTT. Encoded protein: CASSPSDRAWQGAFF.

The J gene is TRBJ1-4, the V gene TRBV5-1; D gene ambiguous. The CDR3 consists of 13 residues. Between the trimmed V and J ends, which lost 0 bases and 6 bases, there was a span of 6 bases. Germline CDR1 and CDR2: SGHRS and YFSETQ. CDR3 coding DNA: TGCGCCAGCAGCTTGGAGGGCTATGAAAAACTGTTTTTT. Translation gives CASSLEGYEKLFF. The entire variable domain, with the rest obtained from reference TRBV5-1 and TRBJ1-4, is as follows: KAGVTQTPRYLIKTRGQQVTLSCSPISGHRSVSWYQQTPGQGLQFLFEYFSETQRNKGNFPGRFSGRQFSNSRSEMNVSTLELGDSALYLCASSLEGYEKLFFGSGTQLSVL.

This chain joins TRBV19 and TRBJ1-1; tentative D call: TRBD1 (6 bases). Between the trimmed V and J ends, which lost 0 bases and 4 bases, there was a span of 12 bases. The length of the CDR3 is 15 residues. Germline CDR1 and CDR2: LNHDA and SQIVND (reference sequence). The CDR3, as DNA: TGTGCCAGTAGTATAGAGGCGGGGGCACGCACTGAAGCTTTCTTT. Encoded protein: CASSIEAGARTEAFF. Full variable domain (missing parts from reference TRBV19 and TRBJ1-1): DGGITQSPKYLFRKEGQNVTLSCEQNLNHDAMYWYRQDPGQGLRLIYYSQIVNDFQKGDIAEGYSVSREKKESFPLTVTSAQKNPTAFYLCASSIEAGARTEAFFGQGTRLTVV.